This record concerns one T cell receptor beta chain sequence. Its antigen is as yet unknown. TCRdb derives one entry per CDR3 protein from the 5' RACE reads, leaving out DNA. This sample contains some 460,000 distinct CDR3 sequences. This sample stems from a study of T cells expressing NK-cell markers. General study findings and limits: Whether expanded NKG2C-expressing T cell clones recognize HCMV is unknown.

Germline assignment: CDR1 MNHNS and CDR2 SASEGT. This CDR3 comprises 13 residues. Input material: blood T cells: a sorted CD56 or NKG2C T cell subset, CD4+ or CD8+ T cells, or bulk PBMC T cells (not recorded which). This chain uses TRBV6-1 with TRBJ2-1. The TCR sequence derives from a woman aged 45-60 years in good health. The CDR3 spells CASSPLTYNEQFF.